This T cell receptor beta chain was sequenced in a study of blood T cell repertoires in COVID-19 (dated by TCRdb to about 2020). For context, the study as a whole: The collaborator samples originated in the United States, Italy and Spain and spanned the acute and convalescent phases of COVID-19. Sample metadata almost always included a de-identified subject ID, COVID-19 status, age in years and sex. A freely available public database, intended as a resource for researchers studying the immune response to SARS-CoV-2, is where the repertoires were released. The samples were drawn from the first 160 participants of the ongoing ImmuneRACE study and from 950 to 1,500 subjects provided by 6 global collaborators. Where HLA class I and class II types were available, the types were taken from metadata supplied by the sample provider, not from assay-based typing. The dataset comprised deeply sampled blood TCRbeta repertoires from subjects exposed to, actively infected with, or recovered from COVID-19. The prospective study material was composed of cDNA or gDNA derived from T cells, B-cell-depleted T cells, or PBMCs. General findings and caveats noted by the study authors: How much clinical and demographic metadata was included differed by source and by participant, and the metadata was provided uncurated.

Regarding this clone: Its specific antigen is unknown. Base qualities are not recorded, but no much larger clone differs from it by a single base.

Whole blood was collected in K2EDTA tubes by collaborating institutions according to the institutions' own protocols. Collaborator samples were shipped for TCRbeta analysis as frozen whole blood, isolated PBMCs, or DNA extracted from either sample type. Trimming at the junction amounts to 4 bases on V and 2 bases on J, and the germline ends lie 15 bases apart. Including cysteine and phenylalanine, the CDR3 has 15 amino acids. Of the read, only the CDR3 DNA is kept; its 45 bases are in frame from base 1. The germline V gene (reference sequence) sets CDR1 to SGHAT and CDR2 to FQDESV. The immunoSEQ Assay, a bias-controlled multiplex PCR, was used to amplify TCRbeta CDR3 regions from genomic DNA. Processing in the source paper ran as follows. Within the assay, amplification of reference gene primers was used to estimate how many nucleated cells each sample contained. Sequence reads were collapsed and filtered to measure the absolute abundance of every unique TCRbeta CDR3 rearrangement. For each sample, productive Simpson clonality was calculated as the square root of Simpson's diversity index over productive rearrangements. TCRdb carries this immuneACCESS record with in-frame sequences only. Its versions omit some clonotypes, under half of them owing to an unresolved V gene in the studies checked, with the rest unexplained. V and J calls and clone size are those listed in that table; D and trimming were worked out from the DNA. For this sample there are approximately 100,000 clones; 85% to 90% appear just once. 4% to 6% of the sample lies in the top ten.

Sequenced material: peripheral blood. The clonotype comes from a human donor in a cohort sampled during active COVID-19. This sequence uses TRBV11-1 and TRBJ2-7; perhaps TRBD2 is the D gene, with 5 bases matching. In nucleotide form, the sequence is TGTGCCAGCAGCTCAACTAGTCACTCCCCCTACGAGCAGTACTTC. The translation is CASSSTSHSPYEQYF.